One and the same sample provided the 21 T cell receptor beta chains below, sequenced in a study of blood T cell repertoires in COVID-19. Only in-frame clones appear in the TCRdb table, and some are missing; sequencing was by immunoSEQ multiplex PCR. The sample has approximately 60,000 clones; approximately 95% are singletons. The sample was peripheral blood. These receptors all stem from a man in his 70s with active COVID-19.

The rearrangement joins TRBV2 to TRBJ2-2; 7 nucleotides agree with TRBD1. V gave up 5 bases and J gave up 0 bases; unmatched junction bases: 3. The CDR3 spans 15 residues. CDR1 and CDR2 (germline): SNHLY, FYNNEI. The DNA of the CDR3 is TGTGCCAGCAGTAGACAGGGCACGAACACCGGGGAGCTGTTTTTT. It is translated as CASSRQGTNTGELFF.

The CDR3 nucleotides are TGTGCCAGCTCACCAAATACCGGGACAGGGACTGGGGAGCAGTACTTC. It is translated as CASSPNTGTGTGEQYF. The gene calls are TRBV18 and TRBJ2-7; 9 bases fit TRBD1. CDR1 and CDR2 (germline): KGHSH, LQKENI. V lost 2 bases and J lost 7; bases outside the gene matches: 12. This CDR3 has 16 residues.

The chain combines TRBV6-2 or TRBV6-3 with TRBJ2-7; TRBD1 agrees at 7 bases. The CDR3 is 17 amino acids. Germline trimming cut 0 bases from V and 2 bases from J; bases unmatched to any gene: 10. Germline V gene data show CDR1 as MNHEY and CDR2 as SVGEGT. The CDR3 reads CASSYSPSGTATYEQYF. DNA of the CDR3: TGTGCCAGCAGTTACTCGCCCTCCGGGACAGCGACCTACGAGCAGTACTTC.

The V gene is TRBV18, the J gene TRBJ1-1, with D perhaps TRBD1 (5 bases). V gave up 4 bases and J gave up 4 bases, with 10 bases separating them. Germline CDR1 KGHSH, CDR2 LQKENI. The CDR3 contains 13 residues. CDR3 sequence reads: CASSQVQGTEAFF. DNA of the CDR3: TGTGCCAGCTCACAAGTTCAGGGCACTGAAGCTTTCTTT.

The CDR3 loop is CASSEIVFLNTEAFF. CDR3 sequence (DNA): TGTGCCAGCAGTGAAATAGTATTTCTGAACACTGAAGCTTTCTTT. V and J are TRBV6-1 and TRBJ1-1; D gene uncertain. Trimming cost V 2 bases and J 0 bases, with 10 bases left between them. Germline CDR1 is MNHNS and CDR2 is SASEGT. The CDR3 is 15 residues long.

On this clone: Additional DNA sequences in this sample encode the identical CDR3. The chain joins TRBV4-2 to TRBJ2-7; 15 bases are a match to TRBD2. Trimming cost V 3 bases and J 10 bases; bases outside gene matches: 13. The CDR3 totals 17 residues. Germline CDR1 and CDR2: LGHNA and YNFKEQ. CDR3 in DNA: TGTGCCAGCAGCCACCTCGGACTAGCGGGGGGGCCTTCCGAACAGTACGTC. Its protein is CASSHLGLAGGPSEQYV.

The chain joins TRBV18 to TRBJ1-4, with 10 bases fitting TRBD1. V dropped 2 bases and J dropped 7; count of bases not matched to a gene: 7. The germline gives CDR1 KGHSH, CDR2 LQKENI. The CDR3 has 16 amino acids. The CDR3 sequence is CASSPKPGQGIEKLFF. The CDR3 nucleotides read TGTGCCAGCTCACCAAAGCCGGGACAGGGGATTGAAAAACTGTTTTTT.

The chain carries TRBV7-2 and TRBJ1-2, with 8 bases fitting TRBD1. The CDR3 loop spans 14 amino acids. V lost 7 bases to trimming and J lost 4 bases; unmatched junction nucleotides: 8. CDR1 is SGHTA and CDR2 is FQGNSA in the germline V gene. The DNA of the CDR3 is TGTGCCAGCAACCAGGGACAGGCCGTCTATGGCTACACCTTC. It is translated as CASNQGQAVYGYTF.

The chain employs TRBV6-5 and TRBJ2-3; 8 nucleotides align to TRBD1. J gave up 1 base and V 4 bases, and 4 bases lay outside the gene matches. This CDR3 has 15 residues. CDR1 MNHEY and CDR2 SVGAGI come from the germline V gene. CDR3 nucleotide sequence: TGTGCCAGCAGTTGGACAGGGCGAGGCACAGATACGCAGTATTTT. This encodes CASSWTGRGTDTQYF.

V and J are TRBV4-3 and TRBJ2-5, with 8 bases matching TRBD2. Per the germline V gene, CDR1 is LGHNA and CDR2 is YSLEER. The trim removed 0 bases at V and 7 bases at J, leaving 7 bases unmatched. The CDR3 consists of 15 residues. CDR3 amino acids: CASSQDHGGVGTQYF. CDR3 coding DNA: TGCGCCAGCAGCCAAGATCACGGGGGGGTAGGGACCCAGTACTTC.

This clone has just a few counts. The CDR3 sequence: CAQTGSRDSPLHF. The CDR3 bases are TGTGCGCAAACTGGTTCTCGGGATTCACCCCTCCACTTT. V gene TRBV2 combines with J gene TRBJ1-6; D not certain. This CDR3 has 13 residues. CDR1 is SNHLY and CDR2 is FYNNEI in the germline V gene.

The V and J genes are TRBV7-2 and TRBJ1-1, with a tentative D call TRBD1 (5 bases). The CDR3 spans 13 residues. Per germline, CDR1 SGHTA and CDR2 FQGNSA. Trimming shortened V by 9 bases and J by 1 base, and 12 bases separated the two germline ends. CDR3 sequence reads: CASSGSGNTEAFF. The CDR3 DNA follows: TGTGCCAGTTCAGGGTCGGGGAACACTGAAGCTTTCTTT.

The gene calls are TRBV19 and TRBJ1-5; no definite D call. This CDR3 contains 14 residues. Trimming shortened V by 5 bases and J by 6 bases, and 14 bases separated the two germline ends. Germline lookup yields CDR1 LNHDA and CDR2 SQIVND (reference sequence). In DNA form, the CDR3 reads TGTGCCAGTAGTCTGACCGCGGCCGGTCAGCCCCAGCATTTT. It specifies CASSLTAAGQPQHF.

V usage is TRBV6-1 and J usage is TRBJ2-4; unclear D gene. Germline loops: CDR1 MNHNS, CDR2 SASEGT. The CDR3 loop spans 11 amino acids. The V gene lost 2 bases and the J gene lost 10 bases, with 6 bases spanning the gap. The CDR3 DNA reads as TGTGCCAGCAGTGAACTAGATATTCAGTACTTC. This encodes CASSELDIQYF.

This sequence joins TRBV6-5 and TRBJ1-5, with D perhaps matching TRBD1 (6 bases). This CDR3 is 14 amino acids long. The germline V and J ends were trimmed by 6 bases and 1 base, with 10 bases remaining between them. The germline V gene has CDR1 MNHEY and CDR2 SVGAGI. The CDR3 reads CASSGGASNQPQHF. The CDR3 DNA reads TGTGCCAGCAGCGGGGGGGCGAGCAATCAGCCCCAGCATTTT.

This chain connects TRBV10-3 to TRBJ2-3; D unclear. The CDR3 runs 11 residues. The V and J ends lost 6 bases and 2 bases respectively, with 3 bases between them. Germline CDR1 ENHRY, CDR2 SYGVKD. CDR3 coding DNA: TGTGCCATCAGCCACACAGATACGCAGTATTTT. Its translation: CAISHTDTQYF.

This chain links TRBV18 with TRBJ2-1, with 7 bases matching TRBD1. The CDR3 extends over 16 amino acids. The germline V gene has CDR1 KGHSH and CDR2 LQKENI. The V gene end was trimmed by 3 bases and the J gene end by 2 bases; junction bases not matched to a gene: 7. DNA for the CDR3: TGTGCCAGCTCACCGAGACAGGGTTCAACCTACAATGAGCAGTTCTTC. It codes for CASSPRQGSTYNEQFF.

The table lists this clone with a count of one. The chain couples TRBV5-4 to TRBJ2-5; D may be TRBD1 (6 bases). V gave up 4 bases and J gave up 5 bases, with 21 bases separating them. This CDR3 has 16 residues. CDR1 and CDR2 (germline): SGHNT, YYREEE (reference sequence). In nucleotides, the CDR3 is TGTGCCAGCAGCCTTGTGGGACACCCATTAGGGGAGACCCAGTACTTC. This gives the protein CASSLVGHPLGETQYF.

The CDR3 region has the DNA TGTGCCAGCAGTTCAATCACAGGGTACCCAAACAATGAGCAGTTCTTC. Its translation is CASSSITGYPNNEQFF. This chain joins TRBV28 and TRBJ2-1; D may be TRBD1 (6 bases). Germline V gene data show CDR1 as MDHEN and CDR2 as SYDVKM. Trimming removed 4 bases from V and 5 bases from J, with 18 bases in between. CDR3 size: 16 residues.

V usage is TRBV7-2 and J usage is TRBJ1-5, with a weak D call TRBD1 (5 bases). The CDR3 has 15 amino acids. Deletions cut 0 bases from V and 3 bases from J, with 9 bases between. In germline, CDR1 is SGHTA, CDR2 FQGNSA. The CDR3 loop reads CASSLAWGDNQPQHF. In DNA form, the CDR3 reads TGTGCCAGCAGCTTAGCTTGGGGGGACAATCAGCCCCAGCATTTT.

This chain joins TRBV3-1 (or the pseudogene TRBV3-2) and TRBJ2-3; TRBD1 aligns across 8 bases. V lost 1 base to trimming and J lost 12 bases; unmatched junction nucleotides: 6. The CDR3 runs 13 residues. Germline V gives CDR1 LGHDT, CDR2 YNNKEL (reference sequence). CDR3 in amino acids: CASSQGTGGKQYF. CDR3 DNA: TGTGCCAGCAGCCAAGGAACAGGGGGAAAACAGTATTTT.